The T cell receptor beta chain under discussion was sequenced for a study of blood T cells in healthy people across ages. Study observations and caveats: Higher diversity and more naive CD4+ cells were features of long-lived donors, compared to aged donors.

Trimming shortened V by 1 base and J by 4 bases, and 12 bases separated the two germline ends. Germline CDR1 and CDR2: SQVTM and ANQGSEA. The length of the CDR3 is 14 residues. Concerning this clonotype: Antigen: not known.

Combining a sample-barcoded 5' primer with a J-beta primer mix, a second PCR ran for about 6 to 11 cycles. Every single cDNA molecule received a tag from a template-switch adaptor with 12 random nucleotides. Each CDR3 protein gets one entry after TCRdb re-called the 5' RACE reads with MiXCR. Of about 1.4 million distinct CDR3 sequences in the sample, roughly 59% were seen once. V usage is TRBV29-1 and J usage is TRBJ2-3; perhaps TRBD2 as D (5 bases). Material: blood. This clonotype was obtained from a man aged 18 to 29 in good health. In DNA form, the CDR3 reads TGCAGCGTTGAAGTTAGCGCGGAGGCAGATACGCAGTATTTT. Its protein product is CSVEVSAEADTQYF.